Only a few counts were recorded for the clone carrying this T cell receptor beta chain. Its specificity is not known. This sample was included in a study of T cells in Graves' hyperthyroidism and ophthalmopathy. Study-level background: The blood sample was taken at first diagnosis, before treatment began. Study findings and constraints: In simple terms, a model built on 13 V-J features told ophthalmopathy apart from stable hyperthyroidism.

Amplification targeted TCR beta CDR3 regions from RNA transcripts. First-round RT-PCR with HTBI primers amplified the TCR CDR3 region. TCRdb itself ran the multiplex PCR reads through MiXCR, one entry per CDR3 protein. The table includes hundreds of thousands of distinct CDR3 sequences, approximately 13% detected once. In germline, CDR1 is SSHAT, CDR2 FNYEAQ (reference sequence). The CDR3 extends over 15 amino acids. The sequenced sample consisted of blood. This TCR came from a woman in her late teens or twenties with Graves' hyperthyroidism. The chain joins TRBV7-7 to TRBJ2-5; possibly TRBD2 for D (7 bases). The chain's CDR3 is CASAEVGGGPGTQYF. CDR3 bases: TGTGCTAGCGCCGAAGTAGGGGGGGGCCCCGGGACCCAGTACTTC. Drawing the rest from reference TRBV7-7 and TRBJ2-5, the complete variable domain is GAGVSQSPRYKVTKRGQDVTLRCDPISSHATLYWYQQALGQGPEFLTYFNYEAQPDKSGLPSDRFSAERPEGSISTLTIQRTEQRDSAMYRCASAEVGGGPGTQYFGPGTRLLVL.